The 20 T cell receptor beta chains below all came from one sample that was sequenced in a study of shared clonotypes between healthy human individuals. Profiling relied on immunoSEQ multiplex PCR, and the TCRdb table lists in-frame clones only, not all of them. The data hold hundreds of thousands of clones, with roughly 79% observed a single time. What was sequenced was PBMCs. The receptors shown here come from a middle-aged woman in good health. Some clones in this sample may be carry-over from other donors' samples.

V usage is TRBV7-9 and J usage is TRBJ2-1, with 7 nucleotides matching TRBD1. This CDR3 comprises 15 residues. V shed 4 bases and J 3 bases; nucleotides not matched to a gene: 6. Germline lookup yields CDR1 SEHNR and CDR2 FQNEAQ (reference sequence). CDR3 nucleotides: TGTGCCAGCAGCTCTTGGACAGGACACTACAATGAGCAGTTCTTC. Protein product: CASSSWTGHYNEQFF.

CDR3: CATSRGLERESDNEQFF. CDR3 coding DNA: TGTGCCACCAGCAGGGGGCTGGAGCGGGAGAGCGACAATGAGCAGTTCTTC. The chain carries TRBV15 and TRBJ2-1; 8 bases are a match to TRBD2. Trimming took 3 bases from V and 5 from J; bases not matched to a gene: 12. The CDR3 sequence is 17 residues long. Germline CDR1 LNHNV, CDR2 YYDKDF (reference sequence).

Written as DNA, the CDR3 is TGTGCCAGCAGCGTAGCAGGGTCCACCGGGGAGCTGTTTTTT. Protein: CASSVAGSTGELFF. V usage is TRBV9 and J usage is TRBJ2-2, with D perhaps TRBD1 (5 bases). Germline CDR1 SGDLS, CDR2 YYNGEE. V lost 0 bases to trimming and J lost 4 bases, with 7 bases between them. This CDR3 region has 14 residues.

This clone appeared once. The chain combines TRBV15 with TRBJ1-3, with 9 bases fitting TRBD1. The CDR3 is made up of 16 amino acids. V gave up 3 bases and J gave up 8 bases; unmatched junction bases: 11. Germline loops: CDR1 LNHNV, CDR2 YYDKDF (reference sequence). CDR3 protein: CATSSGQGSGVDTIYF. The CDR3 DNA reads as TGTGCCACCAGCAGCGGACAGGGGTCTGGTGTAGACACCATATATTTT.

This clone came up many times. At the DNA level, this CDR3 is encoded by other sequences in the same sample as well. The chain joins TRBV15 to TRBJ1-1; 7 bases match TRBD1. Trimming removed 0 bases from V and 7 bases from J; junction bases left unmatched: 2. CDR1 is LNHNV and CDR2 is YYDKDF in the germline V gene (reference sequence). The CDR3 runs to 13 residues. CDR3 sequence reads: CATSREGDSEAFF. CDR3 coding DNA: TGTGCCACCAGCAGAGAGGGGGACAGTGAAGCTTTCTTT.

The chain combines TRBV7-3 with TRBJ2-1, with 11 bases identical to TRBD2. After removal of 2 bases from V and 1 base from J, the junction contained 4 bases not matched to a gene. This CDR3 comprises 17 residues. Germline-derived CDR1 and CDR2 are SGHTA and FQGTGA. The DNA for the CDR3 is TGTGCCAGCAGCTTACTAGCGGGAGGAGCGTCCTACAATGAGCAGTTCTTC. This codes for CASSLLAGGASYNEQFF.

This clone was recorded a few times. This chain connects TRBV7-3 to TRBJ2-5, with D possibly called TRBD1 or TRBD2 (5 bases each). Germline V gene lookup returns CDR1 SGHTA and CDR2 FQGTGA. The length of the CDR3 is 15 residues. V lost 0 bases, J lost 5 bases, and 13 bases lay in between. CDR3 protein: CASSLTGSGDETQYF. The CDR3 DNA follows: TGTGCCAGCAGCTTAACGGGTTCCGGGGACGAGACCCAGTACTTC.

In its sample, this clone was seen a few times. This sequence joins TRBV27 and TRBJ1-5; D gene unclear. This CDR3 comprises 12 residues. Germline loops: CDR1 MNHEY, CDR2 SMNVEV (reference sequence). V dropped 6 bases and J dropped 7 bases, with 10 bases sitting between them. CDR3 amino acids: CASSRPGQPQHF. The CDR3 bases are TGTGCCAGCAGCCGACCGGGACAGCCCCAGCATTTT.

This clone was observed a handful of times. The rearrangement joins TRBV2 to TRBJ2-3, with D possibly TRBD2 on 6 matching bases. The germline V gene has CDR1 SNHLY and CDR2 FYNNEI. The V gene lost 8 bases and the J gene lost 2 bases, with 11 bases spanning the gap. The CDR3 spans 13 residues. In DNA, the CDR3 is TGTGCCAGCCTCCGGGACTTCACAGATACGCAGTATTTT. It codes for CASLRDFTDTQYF.

The rearrangement uses TRBV7-2 and TRBJ2-7; no reliable D call. Germline CDR1 and CDR2: SGHTA and FQGNSA. This CDR3 has 14 amino acids. V dropped 5 bases and J dropped 3 bases, with 14 bases sitting between them. The CDR3 DNA is TGTGCCAGCAGCCCCGTTAGCCGTCACTACGAGCAGTACTTC. Its translation is CASSPVSRHYEQYF.

The J gene is TRBJ2-1, the V gene TRBV9, with TRBD2 matching 12 bases. The junction had 6 bases not matched to a gene; V was cut back by 4 bases and J by 10 bases. Germline V gives CDR1 SGDLS, CDR2 YYNGEE. CDR3 size: 14 residues. The CDR3 loop is CASSRGLAGNEQFF. The CDR3 DNA reads as TGTGCCAGCAGCCGTGGACTAGCGGGAAACGAGCAGTTCTTC.

Details on this clone: Germline is not matched at one junction end, which may reflect a read error. Different DNA sequences within this sample yield the same CDR3. The chain recombines TRBV7-2 with TRBJ1-1; a possible D gene is TRBD1 (5 bases). The length of the CDR3 is 14 residues. Germline CDR1 SGHTA, CDR2 FQGNSA. The CDR3 bases are TGTGCCAGCAGCTCACGACAGCTGAACACTGAGGCTTTCTTT. This sequence encodes CASSSRQLNTEAFF. The complete variable domain, with remaining parts taken from reference TRBV7-2 and TRBJ1-1, reads GAGVSQSPSNKVTEKGKDVELRCDPISGHTALYWYRQSLGQGLEFLIYFQGNSAPDKSGLPSDRFSAERTGGSVSTLTIQRTQQEDSAVYLCASSSRQLNTEAFFGQGTRLTVV.

V usage is TRBV9 and J usage is TRBJ2-3; TRBD1 matches at 10 bases. With 4 bases clipped from V and 0 bases from J, the junction kept 5 bases outside the gene matches. Germline CDR1 and CDR2: SGDLS and YYNGEE. The CDR3 runs to 16 residues. In nucleotides, the CDR3 is TGTGCCAGCAGCCCACGGACAGGGGGGAGCACAGATACGCAGTATTTT. This sequence encodes CASSPRTGGSTDTQYF.

Ten or more counts support this clone. Other DNA sequences within the sample encode an identical CDR3. This chain uses TRBV10-1 with TRBJ2-7, with D possibly TRBD2 on 6 matching bases. The CDR3 loop spans 19 amino acids. CDR1 WNHNN and CDR2 SYGVQD come from the germline V gene (reference sequence). Trimming cost V 3 bases and J 2 bases, with 26 bases left between them. The CDR3 loop reads CASSDGGVPTQQSPYEQYF. CDR3 nucleotides: TGCGCCAGCAGTGATGGAGGGGTCCCCACCCAACAGTCCCCCTACGAGCAGTACTTC.

This clone appeared a single time. The rearrangement uses TRBV5-1 and TRBJ2-2; D is undetermined. Germline CDR1 SGHRS, CDR2 YFSETQ. Trimming cost V 2 bases and J 0 bases, with 5 bases left between them. The CDR3 is 14 amino acids. The CDR3 nucleotides are TGCGCCAGCAGCTTACCGTCGAACACCGGGGAGCTGTTTTTT. It specifies CASSLPSNTGELFF.

V and J are TRBV7-9 and TRBJ2-7; maybe TRBD1 (6 bases). V lost 3 bases and J 1 base, leaving 10 bases between the germline ends. This CDR3 has 14 residues. Germline V gene lookup returns CDR1 SEHNR and CDR2 FQNEAQ (reference sequence). This CDR3 is CASSFFQGSYEQYF. CDR3 DNA: TGTGCCAGCAGCTTCTTCCAGGGGTCCTACGAGCAGTACTTC.

This clone was recorded once. This specimen includes other DNA sequences encoding the same CDR3. The chain uses TRBV19 and TRBJ2-2; perhaps D is TRBD1 or TRBD2 (6 bases each). Trimming pared 3 bases from V and 6 bases from J, leaving 8 bases between. The CDR3 spans 13 residues. CDR1 is LNHDA and CDR2 is SQIVND in the germline V gene (reference sequence). The CDR3 is CASSIGGAGELFF. The CDR3 DNA sequence: TGTGCCAGTAGTATCGGGGGCGCCGGGGAGCTGTTTTTT.

This sequence joins TRBV29-1 and TRBJ2-7, with D perhaps TRBD1 or TRBD2 (5 bases each). Germline loops: CDR1 SQVTM, CDR2 ANQGSEA. V was trimmed by 6 bases and J by 6 bases, leaving 12 bases between them. This CDR3 is 11 amino acids long. The CDR3 spells CSVSSGGEQYF. In DNA form, the CDR3 reads TGCAGCGTCTCCTCTGGGGGCGAGCAGTACTTC.

The chain joins TRBV11-2 to TRBJ2-1; 11 bases match TRBD2. The junction had 10 bases not matched to a gene; V was cut back by 6 bases and J by 0 bases. CDR1 SGHAT and CDR2 FQNNGV come from the germline V gene. CDR3 length: 18 amino acids. The CDR3 bases are TGTGCCAGCAGGCGGCCGGGACTAGCGGAAAGCTCCTACAATGAGCAGTTCTTC. The encoded protein is CASRRPGLAESSYNEQFF. Full variable domain (rest looked up from reference TRBV11-2 and TRBJ2-1): EAGVAQSPRYKIIEKRQSVAFWCNPISGHATLYWYQQILGQGPKLLIQFQNNGVVDDSQLPKDRFSAERLKGVDSTLKIQPAKLEDSAVYLCASRRPGLAESSYNEQFFGPGTRLTVL.

The chain recombines TRBV6-6 with TRBJ2-3, with D tentatively TRBD2 (5 bases). Germline assignment: CDR1 MNHNY and CDR2 SVGAGI (reference sequence). This CDR3 has 16 amino acids. Between the trimmed V and J ends, which lost 2 bases and 0 bases, there was a span of 12 bases. CDR3 region: CASSYEGIISTDTQYF. The CDR3 DNA sequence: TGTGCCAGCAGTTACGAGGGTATCATCAGCACAGATACGCAGTATTTT.